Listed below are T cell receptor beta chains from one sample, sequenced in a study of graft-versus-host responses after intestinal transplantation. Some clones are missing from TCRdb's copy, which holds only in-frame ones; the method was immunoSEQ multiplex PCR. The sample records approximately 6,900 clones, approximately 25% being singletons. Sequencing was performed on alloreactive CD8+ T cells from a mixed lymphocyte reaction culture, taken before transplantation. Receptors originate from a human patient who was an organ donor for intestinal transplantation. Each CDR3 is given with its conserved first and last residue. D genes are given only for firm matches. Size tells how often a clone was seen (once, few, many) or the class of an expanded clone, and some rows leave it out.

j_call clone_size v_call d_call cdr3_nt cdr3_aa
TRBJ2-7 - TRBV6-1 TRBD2 TGTGCCAGCAGTCCGGGACTAGCGTCGGGCTACGAGCAGTACTTC CASSPGLASGYEQYF
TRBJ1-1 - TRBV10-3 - TGTGCCAGCAGCTCGGGACGGACTGAAGCTTTCTTT CASSSGRTEAFF
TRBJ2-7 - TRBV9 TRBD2 TGTGCCAGCAGCCCAGGAATTAGCGGGAGTAGGAACGAGCAGTACTTC CASSPGISGSRNEQYF
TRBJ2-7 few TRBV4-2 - TGTGCCAGCAGACTGGAGCTAGCCTACGAGCAGTACTTC CASRLELAYEQYF
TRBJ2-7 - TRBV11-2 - TGTGCCAGCAGCTCCTCCTATGCCGGGATCTACGAGCAGTACTTC CASSSSYAGIYEQYF
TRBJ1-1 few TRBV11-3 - TGTGCCAGCAGCTTATGGGGGGGCACTGAAGCTTTCTTT CASSLWGGTEAFF
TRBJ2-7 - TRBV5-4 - TGTGCCAGCAGACTGGAGCTAGCCTACGAGCAGTACTTC CASRLELAYEQYF
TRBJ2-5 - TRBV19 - TGTGCCAGTAGTATTTATGAGACCCAGTACTTC CASSIYETQYF
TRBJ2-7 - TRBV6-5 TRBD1 TGTGCCAGCAGTTACTCGGGACAGGTCGGCCACGAGCAGTACTTC CASSYSGQVGHEQYF
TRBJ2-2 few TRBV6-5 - TGTGCCATCTTGATTGCGGGTAACGGGGAGCTGTTTTTT CAILIAGNGELFF
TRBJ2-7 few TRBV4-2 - TGTGCCAGCAGCCTCTCCTACGAGCAGTACTTC CASSLSYEQYF
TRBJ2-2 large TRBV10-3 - TGTGCCATCGGTAGTAGCTCCAACACCGGGGAGCTGTTTTTT CAIGSSSNTGELFF
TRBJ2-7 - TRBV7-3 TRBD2 TGTGCCAGCAGCTTAGGGACTAGCGGGAGCGAGCAGTACTTC CASSLGTSGSEQYF
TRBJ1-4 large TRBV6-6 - TGTGCCAGCAGTTACTCCAGGAAGGGAGGGGATGAAAAACTGTTTTTT CASSYSRKGGDEKLFF
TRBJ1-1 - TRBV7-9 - TGTGCCAGCAGCTTATGGGGGGGCACTGAAGCTTTCTTT CASSLWGGTEAFF
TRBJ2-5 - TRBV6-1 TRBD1 TGTGCCAGCAGTGACAGGGGGCGAGAGACCCAGTACTTC CASSDRGRETQYF
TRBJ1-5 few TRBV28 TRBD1 TGTGCCAGCAGTGAAACAGGGGACTGGGTCAATCAGCCCCAGCATTTT CASSETGDWVNQPQHF
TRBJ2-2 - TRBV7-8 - TGTGCCAGCAGCTTGTGGGACTTGGGGAACACCGGGGAGCTGTTTTTT CASSLWDLGNTGELFF
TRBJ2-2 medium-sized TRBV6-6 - TGTGCCAGCACGGATTACTACCACTTAGAAACCGGGGAGCTGTTTTTT CASTDYYHLETGELFF
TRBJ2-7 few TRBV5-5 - TGTGCCAGCAGCGGGCCGGGACTTCCTTTCTTCTACGAGCAGTACTTC CASSGPGLPFFYEQYF
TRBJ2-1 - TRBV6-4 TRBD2 TGTGCCAGCAGTTATGCTAGCGGGAGTGAGCAGTTCTTC CASSYASGSEQFF
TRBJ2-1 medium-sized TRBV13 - TGTGCCAGCAGCTTAGGGGCTAGCATCAATGAGCAGTTCTTC CASSLGASINEQFF
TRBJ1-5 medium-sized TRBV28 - TGTGCCAGCAGTTTTTGGAGTGGCAATCAGCCCCAGCATTTT CASSFWSGNQPQHF
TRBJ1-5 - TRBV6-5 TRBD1 TGTGCCAGCGGACAGGGGTGGGTTGATCAGCCCCAGCATTTT CASGQGWVDQPQHF
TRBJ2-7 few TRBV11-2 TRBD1 TGTGCCAGCAGCTCAGACAGGGTCGGCGAGCAGTACTTC CASSSDRVGEQYF
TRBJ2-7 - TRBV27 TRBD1 TGTGCCAGCAGCGTGACAGGGGACTACGAGCAGTACTTC CASSVTGDYEQYF
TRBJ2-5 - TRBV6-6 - TGTGCCAGCAGTTACGCCCGCAGGGCGACCCAGTACTTC CASSYARRATQYF
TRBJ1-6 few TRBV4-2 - TGTGCCAGCAGCCAAGATGGGGGGGTGGGCTCCTATAATTCACCCCTCCACTTT CASSQDGGVGSYNSPLHF
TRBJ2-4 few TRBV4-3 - TGCGCCAGCAGCAGGACGACAGGGTCGAACGGGAGTCCCAAAAACATTCAGTACTTC CASSRTTGSNGSPKNIQYF
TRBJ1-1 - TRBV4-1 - TGCGCCAGCAGCCAAGGATCATGGAGGAACACTGAAGCTTTCTTT CASSQGSWRNTEAFF
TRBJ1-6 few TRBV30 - TGTGCCTGGAGTGTCTGGCATAACTATAATTCACCCCTCCACTTT CAWSVWHNYNSPLHF
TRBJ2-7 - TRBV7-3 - TGTGCCAGCAGCTTAGAAGGGCTTTGTGAGCAGTACTTC CASSLEGLCEQYF
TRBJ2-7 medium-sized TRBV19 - TGTGCCAGTAGTCAGTGGAACAGACCCTACGAGCAGTACTTC CASSQWNRPYEQYF
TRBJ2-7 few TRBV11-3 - TGTGCCAGCAGACTGGAGCTAGCCTACGAGCAGTACTTC CASRLELAYEQYF
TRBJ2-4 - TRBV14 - TGTGCCAGCAGCCAACTTGGTCCCAACCTTGGAGCCAAAAACATTCAGTACTTC CASSQLGPNLGAKNIQYF
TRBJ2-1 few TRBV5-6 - TGTGCCAGCAGCTTAGCACAGGGTTTCTACAATGAGCAGTTCTTC CASSLAQGFYNEQFF
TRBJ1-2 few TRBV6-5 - TGTGCCAGCAGTTACGGGGAGGGGGACTATGGCTACACCTTC CASSYGEGDYGYTF
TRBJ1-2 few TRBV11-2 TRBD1 TGTGCCAGCAGCTTATGCCAAGGAGGGACAGGGGAGGTATATGGCTACACCTTC CASSLCQGGTGEVYGYTF
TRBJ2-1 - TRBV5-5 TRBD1 TGTGCCAGCAGCCGGACAGGGGCAGGCTACAATGAGCAGTTCTTC CASSRTGAGYNEQFF
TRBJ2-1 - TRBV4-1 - TGCGCCAGCAGCCTGCGGGACAGTTGGGTTGAGCAGTTCTTC CASSLRDSWVEQFF
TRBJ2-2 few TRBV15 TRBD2 TGTGCCACCAGCAGAGCCCCAGCCGGGACTAGCGTGAACACCGGGGAGCTGTTTTTT CATSRAPAGTSVNTGELFF
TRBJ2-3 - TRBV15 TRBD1 TGTGCCACCAGCAGAGGGACAGGTTATGATACGCAGTATTTT CATSRGTGYDTQYF
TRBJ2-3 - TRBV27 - TGTGCCAGCAGTTTATACTGGGGGGTCCTCACAGATACGCAGTATTTT CASSLYWGVLTDTQYF
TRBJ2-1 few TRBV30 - TGTGCCTGGAGTTTCGCACCCCTCACCTACAATGAGCAGTTCTTC CAWSFAPLTYNEQFF
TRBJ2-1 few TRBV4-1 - TGCGCCAGCAGCCAAGAGGGGGGATGGTACAATGAGCAGTTCTTC CASSQEGGWYNEQFF
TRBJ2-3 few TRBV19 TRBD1 TGTGCCAGTAGTATAGGCGGACAGGGCACAGATACGCAGTATTTT CASSIGGQGTDTQYF
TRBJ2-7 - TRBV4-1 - TGCGCCAGCAGCCAAGGACTAGTCCACGAGCAGTACTTC CASSQGLVHEQYF
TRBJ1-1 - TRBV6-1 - TGTGCCAGCAGTGAGTGGTGGAACACTGAAGCTTTCTTT CASSEWWNTEAFF
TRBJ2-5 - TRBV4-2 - TGTGCCAGCAGATACAGGGTGGGGGAGACCCAGTACTTC CASRYRVGETQYF
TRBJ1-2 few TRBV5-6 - TGTGCCAGCAGCTGGAGGGTTCGCTATGGCTACACCTTC CASSWRVRYGYTF
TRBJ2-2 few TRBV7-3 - TGTGCCAGCAGCTTAGACCCGGGGAACACCGGGGAGCTGTTTTTT CASSLDPGNTGELFF
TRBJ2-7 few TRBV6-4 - TGTGCCAGCAGTCCGGGGACACTTTACGAGCAGTACTTC CASSPGTLYEQYF
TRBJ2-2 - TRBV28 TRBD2 TGTGCCAGCAGTTCCAGAGGACTAGTGAACACCGGGGAGCTGTTTTTT CASSSRGLVNTGELFF
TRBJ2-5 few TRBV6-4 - TGTGCCAGCAGTGACTCGATGGGGGGAGGAGAGACCCAGTACTTC CASSDSMGGGETQYF
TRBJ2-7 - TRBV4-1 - TGCGCCAGCAGCCAAGATGAGGTCCACGAGCAGTACTTC CASSQDEVHEQYF
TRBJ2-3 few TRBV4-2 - TGTGCCAGCAGCCAAGGTTGGGTTTACGGGGGACTCACAGATACGCAGTATTTT CASSQGWVYGGLTDTQYF
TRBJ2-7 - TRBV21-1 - TGTGCCGTTAGTCCAGGTAGCTACGAGCAGTACTTC CAVSPGSYEQYF
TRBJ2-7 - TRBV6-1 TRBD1 TGTGCCAGCGAGGACAGGAGCTCCTACGAGCAGTACTTC CASEDRSSYEQYF
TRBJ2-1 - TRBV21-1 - TGTGCCAGCAGGTCACCCGTAGCTACACCTTCCGACAATGAGCAGTTCTTC CASRSPVATPSDNEQFF
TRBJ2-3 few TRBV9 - TGTGCCAGCAGCGCGGACAGCCACACAGATACGCAGTATTTT CASSADSHTDTQYF